This TCR beta chain was captured by sequencing in a study of blood T cell repertoires in COVID-19. Study details: Collection of acute and convalescent COVID-19 samples took place in the United States, Italy and Spain. T cells, B-cell-depleted T cells, or PBMCs provided the cDNA or gDNA that served as material.

V lost 5 bases, J lost 2 bases, and 7 bases stayed unmatched. From germline, CDR1 is SSHAT and CDR2 FNYEAQ (reference sequence). The CDR3 extends over 15 amino acids. Authors' methods: Reference gene primers were amplified, and this amplification served to estimate nucleated cell counts. Clones were read by immunoSEQ multiplex PCR, and TCRdb kept only the in-frame ones, dropping some. The DNA was the basis for D and trimming; V, J and clone size are from that table. Here the sample spans about 100,000 clones, roughly 91% being singletons. This receptor was identified in a human donor in a cohort sampled during active COVID-19. Sequencing was done on a sample of peripheral blood. The V and J genes are TRBV7-7 and TRBJ2-5, with 8 bases matching TRBD2. CDR3 sequence (DNA): TGTGCCAGCAGCCCCGGACTAGCCGGTCAAGAGACCCAGTACTTC. This gives the protein CASSPGLAGQETQYF.